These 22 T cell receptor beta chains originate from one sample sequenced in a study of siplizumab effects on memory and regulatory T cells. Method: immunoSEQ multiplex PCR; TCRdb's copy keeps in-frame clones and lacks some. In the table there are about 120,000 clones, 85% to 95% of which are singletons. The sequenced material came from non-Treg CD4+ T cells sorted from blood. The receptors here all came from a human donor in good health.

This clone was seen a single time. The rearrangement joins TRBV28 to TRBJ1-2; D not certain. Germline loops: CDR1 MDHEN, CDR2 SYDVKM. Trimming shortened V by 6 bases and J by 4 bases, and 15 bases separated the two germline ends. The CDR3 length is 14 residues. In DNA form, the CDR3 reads TGTGCCAGCAGCACTCTCGGCAGAGGCTATGGCTACACCTTC. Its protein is CASSTLGRGYGYTF.

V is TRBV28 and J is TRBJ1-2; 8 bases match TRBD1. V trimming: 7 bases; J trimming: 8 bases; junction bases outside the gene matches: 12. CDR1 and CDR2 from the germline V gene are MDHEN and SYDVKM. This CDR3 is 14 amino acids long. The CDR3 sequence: CASITRGTGGGYTF. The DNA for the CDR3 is TGTGCCAGCATTACACGGGGGACAGGAGGGGGCTACACCTTC.

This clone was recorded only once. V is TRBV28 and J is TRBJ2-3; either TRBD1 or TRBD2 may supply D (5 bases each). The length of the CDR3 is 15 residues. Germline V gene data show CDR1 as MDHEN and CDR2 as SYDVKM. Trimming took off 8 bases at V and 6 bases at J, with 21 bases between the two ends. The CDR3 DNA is TGTGCCAGCTCTTTGGGGCGGGTTTCAAGGGATACGCAGTATTTT. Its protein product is CASSLGRVSRDTQYF.

The CDR3 region has the DNA TGTGCCAGTAGTATAGGAGGGGGAGGTCAGCCCCAGCATTTT. This translates into CASSIGGGGQPQHF. The chain has TRBV19 and TRBJ1-5, with D possibly TRBD1 on 6 matching bases. Germline V gene sequence: CDR1 LNHDA, CDR2 SQIVND (reference sequence). Trimming left V 1 base short and J 6 bases short, with 10 bases between. This CDR3 region has 14 residues.

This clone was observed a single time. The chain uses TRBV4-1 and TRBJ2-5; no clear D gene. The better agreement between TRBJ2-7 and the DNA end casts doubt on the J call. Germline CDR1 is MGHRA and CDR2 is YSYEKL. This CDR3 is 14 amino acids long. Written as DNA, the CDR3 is TGCGCCAGCAGCCAAGAGGCCGATATCTACGAGCAGTACTTC. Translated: CASSQEADIYEQYF.

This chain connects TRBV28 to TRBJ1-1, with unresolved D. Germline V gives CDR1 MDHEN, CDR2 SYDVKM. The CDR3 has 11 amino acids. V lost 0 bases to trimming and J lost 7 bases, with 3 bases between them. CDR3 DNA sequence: TGTGCCAGCAGTTTATGGGGTGAAGCTTTCTTT. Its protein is CASSLWGEAFF.

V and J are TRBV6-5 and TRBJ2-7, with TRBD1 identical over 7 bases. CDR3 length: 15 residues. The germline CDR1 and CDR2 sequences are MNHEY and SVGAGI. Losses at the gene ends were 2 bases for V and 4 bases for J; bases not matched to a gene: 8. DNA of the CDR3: TGTGCCAGCAGTTACATTTCGGCAGGGGGATACGAGCAGTACTTC. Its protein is CASSYISAGGYEQYF.

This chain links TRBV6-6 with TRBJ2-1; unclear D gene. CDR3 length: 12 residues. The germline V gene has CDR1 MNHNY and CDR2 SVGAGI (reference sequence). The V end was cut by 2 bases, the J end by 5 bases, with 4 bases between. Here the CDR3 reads CASSYINNEQFF. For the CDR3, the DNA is TGTGCCAGCAGTTACATAAACAATGAGCAGTTCTTC.

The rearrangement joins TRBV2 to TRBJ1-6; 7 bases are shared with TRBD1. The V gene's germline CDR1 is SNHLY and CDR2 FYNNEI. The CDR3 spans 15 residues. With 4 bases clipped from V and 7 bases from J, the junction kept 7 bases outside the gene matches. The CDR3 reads CASSVEGANNSPLHF. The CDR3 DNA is TGTGCCAGCAGTGTGGAGGGGGCGAACAATTCACCCCTCCACTTT.

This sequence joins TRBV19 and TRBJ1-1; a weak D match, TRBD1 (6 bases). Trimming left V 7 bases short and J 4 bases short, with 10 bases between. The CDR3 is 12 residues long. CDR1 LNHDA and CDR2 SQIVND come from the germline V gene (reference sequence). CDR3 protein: CASIRGFTEAFF. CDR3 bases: TGTGCCAGTATAAGGGGGTTCACTGAAGCTTTCTTT.

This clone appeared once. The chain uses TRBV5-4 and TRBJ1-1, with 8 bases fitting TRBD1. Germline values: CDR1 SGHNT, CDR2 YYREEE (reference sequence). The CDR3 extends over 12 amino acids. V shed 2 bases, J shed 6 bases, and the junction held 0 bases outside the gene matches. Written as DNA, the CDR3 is TGTGCCAGCAGCTTACAGGGGGCTGAAGCTTTCTTT. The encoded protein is CASSLQGAEAFF.

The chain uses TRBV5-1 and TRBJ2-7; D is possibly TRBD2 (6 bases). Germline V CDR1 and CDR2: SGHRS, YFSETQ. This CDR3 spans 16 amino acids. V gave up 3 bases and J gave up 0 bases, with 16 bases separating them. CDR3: CASSSGGVAASYEQYF. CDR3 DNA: TGCGCCAGCAGCTCCGGCGGGGTAGCGGCCTCCTACGAGCAGTACTTC.

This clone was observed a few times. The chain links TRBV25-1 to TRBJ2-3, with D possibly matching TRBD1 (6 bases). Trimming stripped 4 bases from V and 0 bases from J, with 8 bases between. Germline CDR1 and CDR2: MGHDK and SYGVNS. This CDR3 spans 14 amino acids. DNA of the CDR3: TGTGCCAGCAGTGCGGACAGAAGCACAGATACGCAGTATTTT. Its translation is CASSADRSTDTQYF.

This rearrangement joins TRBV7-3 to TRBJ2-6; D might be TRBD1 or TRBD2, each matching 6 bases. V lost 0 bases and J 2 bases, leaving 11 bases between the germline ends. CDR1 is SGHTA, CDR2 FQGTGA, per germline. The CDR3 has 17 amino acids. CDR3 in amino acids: CASSLTGGATGANVLTF. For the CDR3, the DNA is TGTGCCAGCAGCTTAACGGGGGGCGCTACTGGGGCCAACGTCCTGACTTTC.

This CDR3 is CASSYYTGELFF. CDR3 DNA sequence: TGTGCCAGCAGCTATTACACCGGGGAGCTGTTTTTT. J is TRBJ2-2 and V is TRBV6-1; D gene unclear. V lost 6 bases and J lost 3, with 5 bases in between. Germline CDR1 reads MNHNS; CDR2 reads SASEGT. The CDR3 totals 12 residues.

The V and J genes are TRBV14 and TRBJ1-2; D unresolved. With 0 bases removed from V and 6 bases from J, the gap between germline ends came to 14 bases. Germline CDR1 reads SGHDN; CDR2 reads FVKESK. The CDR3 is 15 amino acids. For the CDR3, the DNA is TGTGCCAGCAGCCAAGATCCACGTCTTGGGGATGGCTACACCTTC. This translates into CASSQDPRLGDGYTF.

The CDR3 DNA is TGTGCCATCAGTCCCACCACTGCATTGGGGGGGCTCGAGACCCAGTACTTC. Translation: CAISPTTALGGLETQYF. This chain joins TRBV10-3 and TRBJ2-5, with D possibly TRBD2 on 7 matching bases. V was shortened by 5 bases and J by 5 bases, with 24 bases between the two germline ends. This CDR3 comprises 17 residues. Germline loops: CDR1 ENHRY, CDR2 SYGVKD.

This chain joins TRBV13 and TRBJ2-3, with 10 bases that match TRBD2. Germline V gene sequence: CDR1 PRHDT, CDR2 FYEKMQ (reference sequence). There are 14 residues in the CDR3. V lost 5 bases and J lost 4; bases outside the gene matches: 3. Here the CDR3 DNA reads TGTGCCAGCAGCGGAACTAGCGGGGCAGATACGCAGTATTTT. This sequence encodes CASSGTSGADTQYF.

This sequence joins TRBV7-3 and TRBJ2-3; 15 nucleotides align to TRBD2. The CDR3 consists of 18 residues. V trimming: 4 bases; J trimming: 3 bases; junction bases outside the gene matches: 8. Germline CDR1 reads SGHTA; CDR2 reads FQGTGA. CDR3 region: CASSSGTSGGLRTDTQYF. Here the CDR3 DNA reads TGTGCCAGCAGCTCAGGGACTAGCGGGGGGTTGAGAACAGATACGCAGTATTTT.

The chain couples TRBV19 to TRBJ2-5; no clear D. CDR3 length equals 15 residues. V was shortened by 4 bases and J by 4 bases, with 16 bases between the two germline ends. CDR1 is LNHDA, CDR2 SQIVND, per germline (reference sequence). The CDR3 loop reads CASSTLGTARETQYF. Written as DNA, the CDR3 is TGTGCCAGTAGTACTCTGGGCACGGCTCGAGAGACCCAGTACTTC.

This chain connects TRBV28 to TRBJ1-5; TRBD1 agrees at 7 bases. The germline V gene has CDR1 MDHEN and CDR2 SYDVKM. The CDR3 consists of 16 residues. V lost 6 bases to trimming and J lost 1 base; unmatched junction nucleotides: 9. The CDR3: CASSPPTGYSNQPQHF. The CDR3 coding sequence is TGTGCCAGCAGCCCTCCGACAGGGTACAGCAATCAGCCCCAGCATTTT.

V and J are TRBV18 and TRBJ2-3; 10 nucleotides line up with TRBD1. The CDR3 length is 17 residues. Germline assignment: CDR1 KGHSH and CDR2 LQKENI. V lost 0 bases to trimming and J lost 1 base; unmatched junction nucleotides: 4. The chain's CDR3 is CASSPPGQGSRTDTQYF. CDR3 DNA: TGTGCCAGCTCACCACCGGGACAGGGGTCCCGCACAGATACGCAGTATTTT.